The clone carrying this TCR beta chain has a single count. What it binds is not known. The method was immunoSEQ multiplex PCR; TCRdb's version includes in-frame clones alone and lacks a portion of them. Of 50,000 to 75,000 clones in the sample, approximately 84% were seen once. People who had autoimmune disease history or systemic immunosuppression were excluded. This sample was taken from a study of OX40 agonist ivuxolimab in advanced cancers. About the study: Patient treatment consisted of intravenous ivuxolimab administration every 2 weeks at 0.01 to 10 mg/kg. Dose-escalation patients' cancers were hepatocellular carcinoma, melanoma, renal cell or head and neck cancer. Study-level findings and limits: At 0.1 to 3.0 mg/kg and by week 6, CD4+ and CD8+ T cells in the blood had expanded clonally.

The germline gives CDR1 SGHTA, CDR2 FQGNSA. The ends lost 3 bases at V and 8 bases at J; junction bases unmatched: 9. This CDR3 comprises 15 residues. V gene TRBV7-2 combines with J gene TRBJ1-4; 7 bases are shared with TRBD1. The receptor was derived from an adult with an advanced solid tumor such as melanoma, head and neck, liver or kidney cancer. This specimen was CD4+ or CD8+ T cells sorted from blood, taken in a trial of the OX40 agonist ivuxolimab. CDR3 nucleotides: TGTGCCAGCAGCTTCAGGGGGGGGCTCGGCGAAAAACTGTTTTTT. It translates to CASSFRGGLGEKLFF.